Described below is a single T cell receptor beta chain sequence and its context. The sample belongs to a study of blood T cell repertoires in COVID-19. Study information: From T cells, B-cell-depleted T cells, or PBMCs came the material, which was cDNA or gDNA.

Seattle-derived patients entered the study during active infection and were followed longitudinally. Method: immunoSEQ multiplex PCR; TCRdb's copy keeps in-frame clones and lacks some. This table holds fewer than 450,000 clones, around 89% found once. Sequenced material: peripheral blood. The clonotype originates from a woman between 45 and 65 years old with COVID-19, enrolled during active disease.

The CDR3: CSVGQADYTF. In DNA, the CDR3 is TGCAGCGTTGGACAGGCAGACTACACCTTC. This chain connects TRBV29-1 to TRBJ1-2; possibly TRBD1 for D (6 bases). Germline loops: CDR1 SQVTM, CDR2 ANQGSEA. The CDR3 is made up of 10 amino acids. V was shortened by 4 bases and J by 10 bases, with 10 bases between the two germline ends.